These 19 T cell receptor beta chains share one sample of origin, sequenced in a study of vaccination and CD4 T cells after COVID-19 (dated by TCRdb to 2021 to 2024). Their cognate antigens are unknown. The receptor library was made with PCR. Data came from an Illumina iSeq 100. DNA from cultured CD4+ T cells underwent TCR sequencing with the Oncomine TCR Beta short-read assay at the Johns Hopkins FTIC core. The public reads were reanalyzed by TCRdb: fastp trimming at Q25, MiXCR alignment, in-frame beta chains only. Rows are combined by CDR3 protein, so each entry shows the most common genes and DNA. This sample gives 3,500 to 4,500 distinct CDR3 sequences in total; 21% of them show up just once. The top ten constitute about half of the sample. The treatment or condition label, read with the paper, signifies: 10-day PBMC culture with coronavirus spike peptide pools or control peptides (ViraFEST assay).

The source material was CD4+ T cells from blood, cultured in vitro, sampled after SARS-CoV-2 vaccination. The receptors stem from a human donor who had recovered from COVID-19.

V is TRBV20-1 and J is TRBJ2-2; D gene unclear. Trimming cost V 4 bases and J 9 bases, with 15 bases left between them. This CDR3 spans 13 amino acids. Germline values: CDR1 DFQATT, CDR2 SNEGSKA (reference sequence). The CDR3 coding sequence is TGCAGTGCTAAAGAGGCCAGCCGCCGGGAGCTGTTTTTT. It yields the protein CSAKEASRRELFF.

In its sample, this clonotype is medium-sized. The chain carries TRBV28 and TRBJ2-5; no firm D call. The germline gives CDR1 MDHEN, CDR2 SYDVKM. The CDR3 loop spans 13 amino acids. V lost 7 bases and J 3 bases, leaving 12 bases between the germline ends. The CDR3 DNA reads as TGTGCCAGCAATCGGGCCTTGGAAGAGACCCAGTACTTC. It codes for CASNRALEETQYF.

The chain is built from TRBV28 and TRBJ1-2; a possible D gene is TRBD1 (6 bases). The V end was cut by 8 bases, the J end by 0 bases, with 16 bases between. The CDR3 is 15 residues long. Looked up from germline, CDR1 is MDHEN and CDR2 is SYDVKM. The CDR3 is CASGPRNRANYGYTF. CDR3 DNA sequence: TGTGCCAGCGGACCCCGTAACAGGGCTAACTATGGCTACACCTTC.

This clonotype has just a few counts. V gene TRBV5-4 combines with J gene TRBJ1-2; D not certain. This CDR3 comprises 14 residues. V lost 4 bases and J lost 0, with 10 bases in between. CDR1 is SGHNT and CDR2 is YYREEE in the germline V gene (reference sequence). CDR3 bases: TGTGCCAGCAGCCCCCCGGGTTCTAACTATGGCTACACCTTC. Its protein is CASSPPGSNYGYTF.

This sequence joins TRBV4-2 and TRBJ2-2; 13 positions match TRBD2. The length of the CDR3 is 20 residues. V was pared by 1 base and J by 2 bases, with 10 bases of the junction left unmatched. Germline V lookup: CDR1 LGHNA, CDR2 YNFKEQ. The CDR3 region has the DNA TGTGCCAGCAGCCAAGGGGCCCCGACTAGCGGGGGGTCCAACACCGGGGAGCTGTTTTTT. Protein product: CASSQGAPTSGGSNTGELFF.

The rearrangement joins TRBV4-3 to TRBJ2-2; D unresolved. The CDR3 is 16 residues long. Germline CDR1 is LGHNA and CDR2 is YSLEER. Trimming took 0 bases from V and 4 from J, leaving 12 bases between them. CDR3 sequence reads: CASSQDPNYPTGELFF. Written as DNA, the CDR3 is TGCGCCAGCAGCCAAGATCCGAATTACCCCACCGGGGAGCTGTTTTTT.

This clonotype ranks as medium-sized. The chain is built from TRBV27 and TRBJ1-2; 10 positions match TRBD1. The germline V gene encodes CDR1 MNHEY and CDR2 SMNVEV (reference sequence). This CDR3 is built from 15 residues. V lost 5 bases to trimming and J lost 8 bases; unmatched junction nucleotides: 11. This chain's CDR3 is CASSQSRDRGGGYTF. The CDR3 nucleotides are TGTGCCAGCAGTCAGTCCCGGGACAGGGGTGGGGGCTACACCTTC.

The V and J genes are TRBV28 and TRBJ2-1, with 11 bases fitting TRBD2. Germline CDR1 reads MDHEN; CDR2 reads SYDVKM. Trimming cost V 3 bases and J 8 bases; bases outside gene matches: 18. The length of the CDR3 is 19 residues. The CDR3 spells CASSLSRRLFSGGAYEQFF. Here the CDR3 DNA reads TGTGCCAGCAGTTTGTCCCGAAGACTTTTTAGCGGGGGGGCATATGAGCAGTTCTTC.

With regard to this clonotype: This may arise from a read error, as a much more abundant clone is one base away. The genes are TRBV6-2 or TRBV6-3 and TRBJ2-7; D tentatively reads TRBD1 or TRBD2 (8 bases each). CDR3 size: 16 residues. CDR1 is MNHEY and CDR2 is SVGEGT in the germline V gene. CDR3 protein: CASSPAGGGGSYERYF. The CDR3 coding sequence is TGTGCCAGCAGCCCCGCAGGGGGCGGGGGGTCCTACGAGCGGTACTTC.

Concerning this clonotype itself: Because it lacks the conserved phenylalanine or tryptophan at the end, this CDR3 is likely a read error. The chain couples TRBV28 to TRBJ1-2, with D unresolved. Looked up from germline, CDR1 is MDHEN and CDR2 is SYDVKM. The CDR3 contains 12 residues. The V end lost 3 bases, the J end lost 8 bases, and 10 bases lay between the germline ends. CDR3 protein: CASSLSFAGYTL. The CDR3, as DNA: TGTGCCAGCAGTTTGAGTTTCGCGGGCTACACCCTC.

The rearrangement uses TRBV4-2 and TRBJ2-1; TRBD2 matches 15 bases. The V gene's germline CDR1 is LGHNA and CDR2 YNFKEQ. The V and J ends lost 4 bases and 0 bases, in that order; junction bases with no gene match: 4. There are 18 residues in the CDR3. The CDR3 bases are TGTGCCAGCAGCCTAGGGACTAGCGGGGGGAGCTCCTACAATGAGCAGTTCTTC. Translated, it gives CASSLGTSGGSSYNEQFF.

This clonotype has more than one count but fewer than ten. This chain uses TRBV27 with TRBJ1-1; no reliable D call. V lost 5 bases, J lost 0 bases, and 13 bases lay in between. Germline V gene lookup returns CDR1 MNHEY and CDR2 SMNVEV (reference sequence). This CDR3 comprises 15 residues. The chain's CDR3 is CASSPYTAVNTEAFF. The CDR3, as DNA: TGTGCCAGCAGTCCCTACACAGCGGTGAACACTGAAGCTTTCTTT.

The chain is built from TRBV19 and TRBJ1-6; D might be TRBD1 (5 bases). CDR3 length equals 16 residues. V lost 1 base, J lost 7 bases, and 14 bases lay in between. In germline, CDR1 is LNHDA, CDR2 SQIVND (reference sequence). CDR3 sequence: CASSIVGTGLNSPLHF. The CDR3 nucleotides read TGTGCCAGTAGTATAGTGGGGACCGGTCTCAATTCACCCCTCCACTTT.

The rearrangement joins TRBV28 to TRBJ1-6; 8 bases align to TRBD1. The germline CDR1 and CDR2 sequences are MDHEN and SYDVKM. With 7 bases clipped from V and 2 bases from J, the junction kept 13 bases outside the gene matches. This CDR3 spans 18 amino acids. The CDR3 loop reads CASTWAGTGGTYNSPLHF. CDR3 coding DNA: TGTGCCAGCACCTGGGCCGGGACAGGTGGCACCTATAATTCACCCCTCCACTTT. The complete variable domain, with remaining parts taken from reference TRBV28 and TRBJ1-6, reads DVKVTQSSRYLVKRTGEKVFLECVQDMDHENMFWYRQDPGLGLRLIYFSYDVKMKEKGDIPEGYSVSREKKERFSLILESASTNQTSMYLCASTWAGTGGTYNSPLHFGNGTRLTVT.

This clonotype was recorded at least ten times. This chain joins TRBV19 and TRBJ1-2; tentatively, D is TRBD1 (6 bases). Germline CDR1 reads LNHDA; CDR2 reads SQIVND (reference sequence). Trimming took 4 bases from V and 4 from J, leaving 13 bases between them. The CDR3 is 14 residues long. The CDR3 reads CASSSPGGRYGYTF. CDR3 bases: TGTGCCAGTAGTAGTCCCGGGGGCCGCTATGGCTACACCTTC.

This clonotype was observed a few times. This chain uses TRBV6-4 with TRBJ2-6; D gene ambiguous. V was shortened by 2 bases and J by 0 bases, with 5 bases between the two germline ends. The CDR3 loop spans 15 amino acids. Germline V gene data show CDR1 as MRHNA and CDR2 as SNTAGT. CDR3 in amino acids: CASSDTNSGANVLTF. CDR3 bases: TGTGCCAGCAGTGACACGAACTCTGGGGCCAACGTCCTGACTTTC.

As concerns this clonotype: A read error may be the cause here, since a much bigger clone is one base away. The chain couples TRBV28 to TRBJ2-7, with a possible D match to TRBD1 (6 bases). Germline values: CDR1 MDHEN, CDR2 SYDVKM. This CDR3 is 14 amino acids long. The CDR3 nucleotides read TGTACCAGCAGTTCACAGGGACAAGGCTACGAGCAGTACTTC. Encoded protein: CTSSSQGQGYEQYF.

Relative to its sample, this clonotype is medium-sized. This chain connects TRBV7-9 to TRBJ1-1, with D uncertain. Germline V CDR1 and CDR2: SEHNR, FQNEAQ (reference sequence). The CDR3 has 14 residues. V was shortened by 5 bases and J by 5 bases, with 15 bases between the two germline ends. CDR3 sequence (DNA): TGTGCCAGCAGCCCCTCCGGCGGGGTGACTGAAGCTTTCTTT. It specifies CASSPSGGVTEAFF.

This clonotype turned up a few times. V usage is TRBV5-4 and J usage is TRBJ2-1; 7 nucleotides align to TRBD1. J was trimmed by 3 bases and V by 4 bases; bases with no gene match: 10. This CDR3 is built from 16 residues. CDR1 SGHNT and CDR2 YYREEE come from the germline V gene (reference sequence). For the CDR3, the DNA is TGTGCCAGCAGCATCGAAAGGGGGCGCGTCTACAATGAGCAGTTCTTC. This sequence encodes CASSIERGRVYNEQFF.